The 26 T cell receptor beta chains presented below share a single source sample, sequenced in a study of post-analysis software for immune sequencing data (dated by TCRdb to about 2015). Paper-wide results and their limitations: Patients showed significantly higher frequencies than controls for roughly 5 TRBV segments, among them TRBV5-6, TRBV5-1 and TRBV20-1.

Libraries were prepared through PCR. The instrument given in TCRdb is Illumina HiSeq 2500. Unique molecular identifiers were incorporated into TCR beta cDNA libraries to reduce PCR and sequencing biases. TCRdb reprocessed the public reads (quality trimming at Q25 with fastp, clone calling with MiXCR) and kept in-frame beta chains. Entries are consolidated by CDR3 protein sequence, retaining the most common genes and DNA. The sample profile shows approximately 660,000 distinct CDR3 sequences; approximately 59% of them were found once. 10% to 12% of the sample is taken by the ten largest. Their recognized antigens are unknown. Sequenced input: blood. Every receptor here comes from a girl aged 2 to 10 with multiple sclerosis.

The V gene is TRBV4-3, the J gene TRBJ2-5, with D perhaps being TRBD1 or TRBD2 (7 bases each). There are 17 residues in the CDR3. Trimming left V 1 base short and J 2 bases short, with 17 bases between. Germline CDR1 reads LGHNA; CDR2 reads YSLEER. The chain's CDR3 is CASSQGRQGGLQETQYF. In DNA, the CDR3 is TGCGCCAGCAGCCAAGGGCGCCAGGGGGGGCTACAAGAGACCCAGTACTTC.

This rearrangement joins TRBV6-5 to TRBJ2-5; TRBD1 matches 7 bases. Unmatched junction bases numbered 12, after V lost 6 bases and J lost 5 bases. The CDR3 is 15 residues long. CDR1 and CDR2 from the germline V gene are MNHEY and SVGAGI. The CDR3 bases are TGTGCCAGCAGCCCCATGGGACAGACGGGGGAGACCCAGTACTTC. Protein sequence: CASSPMGQTGETQYF.

The V call is TRBV12-3 or TRBV12-4, the J call TRBJ1-2; 7 bases match TRBD1. The CDR3 spans 13 residues. Trimming cost V 6 bases and J 10 bases; bases outside gene matches: 11. For the CDR3, the DNA is TGTGCCAGCAGACGCAGGGGGTCATACAACTACACCTTC. It translates to CASRRRGSYNYTF.

The chain is built from TRBV10-2 and TRBJ2-1; 8 bases fit TRBD2. The germline V gene encodes CDR1 WSHSY and CDR2 SAAADI. V trimming: 4 bases; J trimming: 9 bases; junction bases outside the gene matches: 11. CDR3 length: 15 residues. The CDR3 here is CASSVSVAGLGEQFF. CDR3 DNA sequence: TGCGCCAGCAGTGTATCCGTAGCGGGGCTGGGTGAGCAGTTCTTC.

The chain couples TRBV27 to TRBJ2-1, with TRBD1 matching 7 bases. The CDR3 loop spans 17 amino acids. CDR1 is MNHEY, CDR2 SMNVEV, per germline (reference sequence). V lost 3 bases, J lost 8 bases, and 16 bases stayed unmatched. CDR3 sequence reads: CASSFLSRTGWIDEQFF. The CDR3 region has the DNA TGTGCCAGCAGTTTTCTCTCAAGGACAGGTTGGATCGATGAGCAGTTCTTC.

This clonotype was detected a few times. This chain joins TRBV7-2 and TRBJ2-3; TRBD1 aligns across 9 bases. This CDR3 contains 15 residues. Germline V CDR1 and CDR2: SGHTA, FQGNSA. The V and J ends lost 2 bases and 5 bases, in that order; junction bases with no gene match: 5. CDR3 residues: CASSLTGGPEDTQYF. The CDR3 nucleotides are TGTGCCAGCAGCTTAACAGGGGGCCCGGAAGATACGCAGTATTTT.

The rearrangement joins TRBV13 to TRBJ2-1, with 7 bases that match TRBD1. This CDR3 spans 18 amino acids. V gave up 2 bases and J gave up 1 base; unmatched junction bases: 11. Germline V lookup: CDR1 PRHDT, CDR2 FYEKMQ (reference sequence). CDR3 in amino acids: CASSLMIGRGISYNEQFF. CDR3 coding DNA: TGTGCCAGCAGCTTAATGATTGGCAGGGGGATATCCTACAATGAGCAGTTCTTC. Variable domain in full (rest from reference TRBV13 and TRBJ2-1): AAGVIQSPRHLIKEKRETATLKCYPIPRHDTVYWYQQGPGQDPQFLISFYEKMQSDKGSIPDRFSAQQFSDYHSELNMSSLELGDSALYFCASSLMIGRGISYNEQFFGPGTRLTVL.

This clonotype has more than one count but fewer than ten. The V and J genes are TRBV12-3 or TRBV12-4 and TRBJ1-2; no firm D call. Between the trimmed V and J ends, which lost 3 bases and 6 bases, there was a span of 14 bases. CDR3 length equals 14 residues. The CDR3 bases are TGTGCCAGCAGTTTGGCTGGGGATGTGAATGGCTACACCTTC. This codes for CASSLAGDVNGYTF.

This clonotype was counted a few times. The V and J genes are TRBV29-1 and TRBJ2-1; D perhaps matches TRBD2 (6 bases). Germline V lookup: CDR1 SQVTM, CDR2 ANQGSEA. This CDR3 has 15 residues. V gave up 4 bases and J gave up 2 bases, with 15 bases separating them. CDR3 in DNA: TGCAGCGTTGGGGGGGTCCGGGGGACCTACAATGAGCAGTTCTTC. Translated: CSVGGVRGTYNEQFF.

The DNA of the CDR3 is TGTGCCAGCAGAAGTTTAGGGTCCGGAGAGACCCAGTACTTC. The encoded protein is CASRSLGSGETQYF. The chain carries TRBV28 and TRBJ2-4; D not resolved. The J call is uncertain, as TRBJ2-5 better fits the DNA end. The CDR3 spans 14 residues. CDR1 and CDR2 (germline): MDHEN, SYDVKM.

V and J are TRBV5-1 and TRBJ2-7, with 8 bases fitting TRBD2. The J call is in doubt because the DNA end fits TRBJ2-4 better. Germline CDR1 SGHRS, CDR2 YFSETQ. The CDR3 consists of 15 residues. The CDR3 region has the DNA TGCGCCAGCAGCAACCGGGGGGGCCGAGGAAACATTCAGTACTTC. Translation: CASSNRGGRGNIQYF.

The CDR3 DNA reads as TGTGCCAGCAGTTTCGGCCTTAGCACAGATGTGGAGTATTTT. Translated, it gives CASSFGLSTDVEYF. This rearrangement joins TRBV12-3 or TRBV12-4 to TRBJ2-3, with unresolved D. The germline V and J ends were trimmed by 3 bases and 13 bases, with 20 bases remaining between them. The CDR3 runs to 14 residues.

This chain links TRBV2 with TRBJ2-3, with TRBD2 as a possible D gene (6 bases). V dropped 7 bases and J dropped 0 bases, with 11 bases sitting between them. The CDR3 loop spans 14 amino acids. Germline CDR1 and CDR2: SNHLY and FYNNEI. This CDR3 reads CASTTSGSTDTQYF. CDR3 nucleotides: TGTGCCAGCACGACTAGTGGTAGCACAGATACGCAGTATTTT.

The rearrangement links TRBV5-1 to TRBJ2-1; perhaps TRBD1 as D (7 bases). Germline values: CDR1 SGHRS, CDR2 YFSETQ. The V end was cut by 6 bases, the J end by 3 bases, with 10 bases between. The CDR3 contains 13 residues. CDR3 sequence reads: CASTQGGYNEQFF. The DNA of the CDR3 is TGCGCCAGCACTCAGGGGGGCTACAATGAGCAGTTCTTC.

This chain links TRBV7-9 with TRBJ2-1, with D possibly matching TRBD2 (7 bases). The V end lost 5 bases, the J end lost 8 bases, and 22 bases lay between the germline ends. This CDR3 contains 16 residues. Per germline, CDR1 SEHNR and CDR2 FQNEAQ (reference sequence). The CDR3 DNA follows: TGTGCCAGCAGCCGGAGGGGCCTTCGGGGGGCATATGAGCAGTTCTTC. It is translated as CASSRRGLRGAYEQFF.

The genes are TRBV6-2 or TRBV6-3 and TRBJ2-1; D possibly corresponds to TRBD1 (5 bases). This CDR3 comprises 13 residues. The V end was cut by 6 bases, the J end by 5 bases, with 11 bases between. The germline gives CDR1 MNHEY, CDR2 SVGEGT. The CDR3 DNA reads TGTGCCAGCAGGCCGGACACAAACAATGAGCAGTTCTTC. Its translation: CASRPDTNNEQFF.

In its sample, this clonotype was seen many times. The V gene is TRBV29-1, the J gene TRBJ1-2, with a weak D call TRBD1 (5 bases). There are 12 residues in the CDR3. Trimming stripped 7 bases from V and 2 bases from J, with 11 bases between. Germline values: CDR1 SQVTM, CDR2 ANQGSEA. CDR3 residues: CSGIGGNYGYTF. DNA of the CDR3: TGCAGCGGTATCGGGGGGAACTATGGCTACACCTTC.

The J gene is TRBJ2-1, the V gene TRBV6-1; either TRBD1 or TRBD2 may supply D (6 bases each). V gave up 7 bases and J gave up 9 bases, with 19 bases separating them. The germline CDR1 and CDR2 sequences are MNHNS and SASEGT. There are 14 residues in the CDR3. CDR3 protein: CASKGGDPLSEQFF. As DNA, the CDR3 is TGTGCCAGCAAGGGGGGAGATCCACTGAGTGAGCAGTTCTTC.

The V and J genes are TRBV12-3 or TRBV12-4 and TRBJ1-2; D unclear. V lost 2 bases and J 4 bases, leaving 11 bases between the germline ends. This CDR3 region has 14 residues. The CDR3 is CASSLRRTVYGYTF. DNA of the CDR3: TGTGCCAGCAGTTTACGTAGGACGGTCTATGGCTACACCTTC.

The genes are TRBV20-1 and TRBJ2-1, with 8 bases identical to TRBD2. This CDR3 is built from 15 residues. The V segment lost 1 base and the J segment 6 bases; nucleotides outside the gene matches: 8. The germline gives CDR1 DFQATT, CDR2 SNEGSKA (reference sequence). CDR3 residues: CSARGSGGLSNEQFF. The CDR3 nucleotides are TGCAGTGCTAGAGGGAGCGGGGGCCTTTCCAATGAGCAGTTCTTC.

This clonotype was recorded only once. The CDR3 sequence: CASSPRGVAGGLTDTQYF. In nucleotides, the CDR3 is TGTGCCAGCTCACCCCGCGGGGTAGCGGGAGGCCTTACAGATACGCAGTATTTT. The chain is built from TRBV18 and TRBJ2-3; TRBD2 agrees at 10 bases. This CDR3 has 18 residues. The J segment lost 3 bases and the V segment lost 3 bases, leaving 12 bases of the junction unmatched. Germline V gene lookup returns CDR1 KGHSH and CDR2 LQKENI.

This clonotype occurred a few times. The rearrangement uses TRBV20-1 and TRBJ2-1, with D perhaps given as TRBD1 or TRBD2 (5 bases each). The ends were cut back, 1 base at V and 4 bases at J, with 17 bases in the middle. Germline loops: CDR1 DFQATT, CDR2 SNEGSKA (reference sequence). The CDR3 extends over 16 amino acids. The CDR3 sequence is CSARGEPGPKYNEQFF. The DNA for the CDR3 is TGCAGTGCTAGAGGGGAGCCGGGGCCAAAATACAATGAGCAGTTCTTC.

V is TRBV30 and J is TRBJ1-2, with 7 bases that match TRBD1. The CDR3 spans 12 residues. In germline, CDR1 is GTSNPN, CDR2 SVGIG (reference sequence). The V gene end was trimmed by 3 bases and the J gene end by 8 bases; junction bases not matched to a gene: 6. The CDR3 DNA sequence: TGTGCCTGGAGAGTGACAGGGACCGGCTACACCTTC. Its translation is CAWRVTGTGYTF.

V gene TRBV5-1 combines with J gene TRBJ2-5; D remains unclear. This CDR3 is built from 14 residues. Trimming shortened V by 7 bases and J by 4 bases, and 17 bases separated the two germline ends. Germline assignment: CDR1 SGHRS and CDR2 YFSETQ. The CDR3 here is CASSYLESRETQYF. The CDR3 nucleotides read TGCGCCAGCTCGTACCTAGAGAGTCGAGAGACCCAGTACTTC.

CDR3 sequence reads: CASIPDRDYEQYF. CDR3 in DNA: TGTGCCAGCATTCCAGACAGGGACTACGAGCAGTACTTC. This chain connects TRBV2 to TRBJ2-5; the match to TRBD1 covers 7 bases. The J call is doubtful: the DNA matches TRBJ2-7 better. Germline loops: CDR1 SNHLY, CDR2 FYNNEI. This CDR3 is built from 13 residues.

The rearrangement joins TRBV7-9 to TRBJ2-7; D assignment may be TRBD1 or TRBD2 (7 bases each). The CDR3 length is 15 residues. Per germline, CDR1 SEHNR and CDR2 FQNEAQ (reference sequence). V was cut by 1 base and J by 1 base, with 11 bases left in between. The CDR3 spells CASSLGGGQSYEQYF. The CDR3 DNA follows: TGTGCCAGCAGCTTAGGGGGGGGACAGTCCTACGAGCAGTACTTC.